A single sample gave rise to the 27 T cell receptor beta chains below, sequenced in a study of a mutant IDH1 vaccine in newly diagnosed glioma. Antigens for these TCRs are unknown. As to time point: week 35, safety follow-up. Doses comprised 300 ug of mutant IDH1 20-mer peptide each, plus topical imiquimod. This table comes from immunoSEQ multiplex PCR, and its TCRdb copy is limited to in-frame clones, with some not included. The sample holds just over 65,000 clones, 80% to 85% seen once. Here the sequenced sample was PBMCs, taken from a glioma patient whose treatment included an IDH1 peptide vaccine. The origin of the receptors is a man aged 18-30 years with glioma.

This clone was recorded only once. The gene calls are TRBV6-5 and TRBJ1-1; 8 bases line up with TRBD1. Unmatched junction bases numbered 5, after V lost 6 bases and J lost 2 bases. The V gene's germline CDR1 is MNHEY and CDR2 SVGAGI. The CDR3 runs 14 residues. The CDR3 spells CASRTQGANTEAFF. The CDR3 DNA reads TGTGCCAGCAGGACTCAGGGGGCTAACACTGAAGCTTTCTTT.

The gene calls are TRBV19 and TRBJ2-5; no clear D gene. Germline loops: CDR1 LNHDA, CDR2 SQIVND (reference sequence). This CDR3 contains 15 residues. V gave up 1 base and J gave up 0 bases, with 9 bases separating them. The CDR3 DNA sequence: TGTGCCAGTAGTATAGTGGCGGAGTACCAAGAGACCCAGTACTTC. Protein sequence: CASSIVAEYQETQYF. The whole variable domain, filled in from reference TRBV19 and TRBJ2-5, reads DGGITQSPKYLFRKEGQNVTLSCEQNLNHDAMYWYRQDPGQGLRLIYYSQIVNDFQKGDIAEGYSVSREKKESFPLTVTSAQKNPTAFYLCASSIVAEYQETQYFGPGTRLLVL.

The rearrangement uses TRBV2 and TRBJ1-2; no firm D call. V lost 4 bases, J lost 6 bases, and 15 bases lay in between. The CDR3 consists of 14 residues. Germline values: CDR1 SNHLY, CDR2 FYNNEI. For the CDR3, the DNA is TGTGCCAGCAGTGGTTCTTGGGCACCCCATGGCTACACCTTC. Translation: CASSGSWAPHGYTF. Supplemented by reference TRBV2 and TRBJ1-2, the full variable domain reads EPEVTQTPSHQVTQMGQEVILRCVPISNHLYFYWYRQILGQKVEFLVSFYNNEISEKSEIFDDQFSVERPDGSNFTLKIRSTKLEDSAMYFCASSGSWAPHGYTFGSGTRLTVV.

The CDR3 here is CASSYSGTGRYNEQFF. For the CDR3, the DNA is TGTGCCAGCAGTTACTCTGGGACAGGGCGCTACAATGAGCAGTTCTTC. The chain is built from TRBV6-5 and TRBJ2-1; TRBD1 matches 9 bases. Germline values: CDR1 MNHEY, CDR2 SVGAGI. The CDR3 has 16 amino acids. V trimming: 0 bases; J trimming: 3 bases; junction bases outside the gene matches: 3.

CDR3 in DNA: TGTGCCAGCAGCCCAACACTACAGGGGCAACCCTACGAGCAGTACTTC. Amino acid sequence: CASSPTLQGQPYEQYF. The rearrangement uses TRBV5-6 and TRBJ2-5; 7 nucleotides agree with TRBD1. The closer fit of TRBJ2-7 to the DNA end suggests the J call may be wrong. The length of the CDR3 is 16 residues. The germline gives CDR1 SGHDT, CDR2 YYEEEE.

The rearrangement links TRBV27 to TRBJ1-2; weak D call: TRBD1 (5 bases). The V end was cut by 6 bases, the J end by 6 bases, with 14 bases between. The CDR3 is 13 residues long. The germline gives CDR1 MNHEY, CDR2 SMNVEV (reference sequence). The CDR3 DNA is TGTGCCAGCAGGCCCAAGGGAGGGGATGGCTACACCTTC. It specifies CASRPKGGDGYTF.

The V and J genes are TRBV28 and TRBJ1-5; D not resolved. CDR1 is MDHEN, CDR2 SYDVKM, per germline. This CDR3 is 13 amino acids long. Trimming removed 8 bases at V and 4 bases at J, with 12 bases between. The CDR3 coding sequence is TGTGCCAGCGGTCTTACTGGGAATCAGCCCCAGCATTTT. Its protein product is CASGLTGNQPQHF.

This chain links TRBV7-9 with TRBJ2-3; no clear D. V lost 5 bases and J 2 bases, leaving 20 bases between the germline ends. CDR3 size: 17 residues. CDR1 SEHNR and CDR2 FQNEAQ come from the germline V gene (reference sequence). CDR3 sequence: CASSPGWADLYTDTQYF. The CDR3 coding sequence is TGTGCCAGCAGCCCTGGTTGGGCGGATCTTTACACAGATACGCAGTATTTT.

This chain links TRBV5-6 with TRBJ1-4, with D tentatively TRBD1 (5 bases). V lost 3 bases, J lost 6 bases, and 18 bases lay in between. The CDR3 extends over 16 amino acids. Germline CDR1 SGHDT, CDR2 YYEEEE. The CDR3: CASSWMAGTDYEKLFF. The CDR3 nucleotides are TGTGCCAGCAGCTGGATGGCTGGGACCGACTATGAAAAACTGTTTTTT.

The V gene is TRBV5-6, the J gene TRBJ1-2; D gene unclear. The CDR3 has 15 amino acids. Germline assignment: CDR1 SGHDT and CDR2 YYEEEE. V was pared by 1 base and J by 5 bases, with 15 bases between. The chain's CDR3 is CASSLRGSRLYGYTF. The CDR3 DNA reads TGTGCCAGCAGCTTGCGCGGCAGCCGCCTTTATGGCTACACCTTC.

The chain is built from TRBV30 and TRBJ2-2; D gene unclear. Trimming stripped 3 bases from V and 1 base from J, with 9 bases between. Germline V gene data show CDR1 as GTSNPN and CDR2 as SVGIG (reference sequence). CDR3 length: 14 amino acids. CDR3 bases: TGTGCCTGGAGGTCACGGAGGAACACCGGGGAGCTGTTTTTT. Protein: CAWRSRRNTGELFF.

The chain uses TRBV5-1 and TRBJ2-7, with 15 bases identical to TRBD2. Germline V gene sequence: CDR1 SGHRS, CDR2 YFSETQ. With V trimmed by 0 bases and J by 2 bases, 6 bases remained unmatched. The CDR3 is 18 residues long. CDR3 in DNA: TGCGCCAGCAGCTTGGCCGGGACTAGCGGGGGGTACCCCTACGAGCAGTACTTC. As protein: CASSLAGTSGGYPYEQYF.

The chain has TRBV7-9 and TRBJ2-1, with 8 bases that match TRBD2. The V and J ends lost 4 bases and 7 bases, in that order; junction bases with no gene match: 12. The CDR3 covers 16 residues. Germline CDR1 reads SEHNR; CDR2 reads FQNEAQ (reference sequence). This CDR3 is CASSSEKAGVVNEQFF. CDR3 nucleotides: TGTGCCAGCAGCTCCGAAAAAGCGGGAGTTGTAAATGAGCAGTTCTTC.

The chain couples TRBV7-8 to TRBJ1-2; D not certain. The ends were cut back, 1 base at V and 8 bases at J, with 5 bases in the middle. Germline lookup yields CDR1 SGHVS and CDR2 FQNEAQ. The CDR3 contains 11 residues. CDR3 DNA sequence: TGTGCCAGCAGCTTAGGAGGCGGCTACACCTTC. Protein: CASSLGGGYTF.

This chain uses TRBV5-4 with TRBJ2-4; D is undetermined. The CDR3 length is 15 residues. CDR1 and CDR2 (germline): SGHNT, YYREEE (reference sequence). Trimming left V 0 bases short and J 1 base short, with 8 bases between. CDR3 in amino acids: CASSLGHQAKNIQYF. The CDR3 DNA follows: TGTGCCAGCAGCTTGGGACACCAGGCCAAAAACATTCAGTACTTC.

The J gene is TRBJ2-3, the V gene TRBV18; D unclear. V was cut by 6 bases and J by 2 bases, with 15 bases left in between. The germline V gene encodes CDR1 KGHSH and CDR2 LQKENI. CDR3 length equals 15 residues. Here the CDR3 DNA reads TGTGCCAGCTCCAAAGGACCCGCCTTCACAGATACGCAGTATTTT. It yields the protein CASSKGPAFTDTQYF.

V gene TRBV27 combines with J gene TRBJ2-7, with 7 bases aligning to TRBD1. Looked up from germline, CDR1 is MNHEY and CDR2 is SMNVEV (reference sequence). The junction had 18 bases not matched to a gene; V was cut back by 8 bases and J by 2 bases. The CDR3 spans 17 residues. The DNA for the CDR3 is TGTGCCAGCCACCGAGCTTTGGGGACAGTACCAACCTACGAGCAGTACTTC. Protein product: CASHRALGTVPTYEQYF.

The V and J genes are TRBV9 and TRBJ2-5; D is possibly TRBD1 (5 bases). The CDR3 is 13 residues long. CDR1 is SGDLS, CDR2 YYNGEE, per germline. Deletions cut 3 bases from V and 4 bases from J, with 10 bases between. The DNA of the CDR3 is TGTGCCAGCAGCGGGCCAGGGCGAGAGACCCAGTACTTC. Translated, it gives CASSGPGRETQYF. The variable domain in full, completed from reference TRBV9 and TRBJ2-5, reads DSGVTQTPKHLITATGQRVTLRCSPRSGDLSVYWYQQSLDQGLQFLIQYYNGEERAKGNILERFSAQQFPDLHSELNLSSLELGDSALYFCASSGPGRETQYFGPGTRLLVL.

This clone has just a few counts. V is TRBV7-2 and J is TRBJ2-1; the D gene is possibly TRBD2 (5 bases). Germline V gene lookup returns CDR1 SGHTA and CDR2 FQGNSA. V lost 3 bases and J 9 bases, leaving 12 bases between the germline ends. The CDR3 spans 13 residues. CDR3 sequence reads: CASSFYGISEQFF. The DNA of the CDR3 is TGTGCCAGCAGCTTCTACGGGATTAGTGAGCAGTTCTTC.

This chain links TRBV29-1 with TRBJ1-2; D remains unclear. Germline CDR1 SQVTM, CDR2 ANQGSEA. Deletions cut 4 bases from V and 1 base from J, with 10 bases between. The CDR3 spans 13 residues. This CDR3 reads CSVGSGYNYGYTF. The CDR3 DNA reads TGCAGCGTTGGATCCGGTTATAACTATGGCTACACCTTC.

This clone showed up just once. The V call is TRBV28, the J call TRBJ2-7, with 8 positions matching TRBD2. The V and J ends lost 5 bases and 7 bases, in that order; junction bases with no gene match: 7. This CDR3 comprises 13 residues. Germline V lookup: CDR1 MDHEN, CDR2 SYDVKM. The CDR3 reads CASSPGTSREQYF. CDR3 DNA: TGTGCCAGCAGTCCAGGGACTAGTCGGGAGCAGTACTTC.

The chain has TRBV10-3 and TRBJ2-7; 11 bases align to TRBD1. CDR1 is ENHRY, CDR2 SYGVKD, per germline. The CDR3 is made up of 17 amino acids. V was pared by 2 bases and J by 2 bases, with 8 bases of the junction left unmatched. The DNA of the CDR3 is TGTGCCATCAGTGAGAGTGGAACGGGACAGGGGGCCTACGAGCAGTACTTC. This codes for CAISESGTGQGAYEQYF.

This clone was counted a few times. The chain recombines TRBV7-3 with TRBJ1-2, with 7 bases aligning to TRBD1. Germline V gene data show CDR1 as SGHTA and CDR2 as FQGTGA. This CDR3 contains 12 residues. The junction had 7 bases not matched to a gene; V was cut back by 4 bases and J by 11 bases. The CDR3 region is CASSSRQGLYTF. The CDR3, as DNA: TGTGCCAGCAGCTCACGACAGGGATTATACACCTTC.

This clone was detected once. V gene TRBV6-1 combines with J gene TRBJ2-7; D not certain. The CDR3 is made up of 14 amino acids. Germline V gene lookup returns CDR1 MNHNS and CDR2 SASEGT. Between the trimmed V and J ends, which lost 3 bases and 0 bases, there was a span of 9 bases. The CDR3 nucleotides are TGTGCCAGCAGTGACTTCGCAGACTCCTACGAGCAGTACTTC. This encodes CASSDFADSYEQYF.

The rearrangement uses TRBV16 and TRBJ1-1, with D maybe TRBD1 (5 bases). This CDR3 is built from 14 residues. V was clipped by 4 bases and J by 1 base, with 10 bases between them. Germline V lookup: CDR1 KGHSY, CDR2 FQNENV. The chain's CDR3 is CASSPWDENTEAFF. The CDR3 DNA reads TGTGCCAGCAGCCCCTGGGACGAGAACACTGAAGCTTTCTTT.

The V call is TRBV4-2, the J call TRBJ2-5; 13 bases agree with TRBD2. The V gene's germline CDR1 is LGHNA and CDR2 YNFKEQ. Trimming removed 0 bases from V and 5 bases from J; junction bases left unmatched: 6. CDR3 length equals 17 residues. The CDR3 loop is CASSQELAGGLGETQYF. The CDR3 region has the DNA TGTGCCAGCAGCCAAGAACTAGCGGGGGGGCTAGGGGAGACCCAGTACTTC.

The V and J genes are TRBV6-5 and TRBJ1-4; TRBD1 matches at 7 bases. Trimming took 5 bases from V and 9 from J; bases not matched to a gene: 6. The length of the CDR3 is 13 residues. CDR1 and CDR2 from the germline V gene are MNHEY and SVGAGI. The CDR3 region has the DNA TGTGCCAGCAGTACAGGGGAAAGGAAAAAACTGTTTTTT. This gives the protein CASSTGERKKLFF.